The rows below give T cell receptor beta chains drawn from one sample of a study of blood T cell repertoires in COVID-19. Assay used: immunoSEQ multiplex PCR; TCRdb lists only in-frame clones, some missing. The table lists more than 200,000 clones, around nine tenths of them singletons. Sequenced: peripheral blood. The receptors were sampled from a woman between 35 and 50 years old who had recovered from COVID-19. Each CDR3 is given with its conserved first and last residue. D genes are given only for firm matches. Clone sizes are given selectively: once, few, many, or a class where the clone is expanded.

size	D	V	J	CDR3	DNA
NA	NA	TRBV19	TRBJ2-3	CASRKGEWRDTQYF	TGTGCCAGTAGAAAGGGAGAGTGGCGAGATACGCAGTATTTT
once	NA	TRBV3-1/TRBV3-2	TRBJ1-5	CASSQGPIQGSNQPQHF	TGTGCCAGCAGCCAAGGGCCCATACAGGGAAGCAATCAGCCCCAGCATTTT
few	TRBD1	TRBV19	TRBJ1-1	CASLRTGTMNTEAFF	TGTGCCAGCCTAAGGACAGGCACGATGAACACTGAAGCTTTCTTT
NA	TRBD2	TRBV7-8	TRBJ2-1	CASSLTSGANNEQFF	TGTGCCAGCAGCTTAACTAGCGGAGCCAACAATGAGCAGTTCTTC
NA	TRBD1	TRBV7-8	TRBJ1-4	CASSHGQGGSEKLFF	TGTGCCAGCAGCCACGGACAGGGGGGTTCCGAAAAACTGTTTTTT
few	TRBD1	TRBV4-1	TRBJ2-6	CASSPWTGRTTGANVLTF	TGCGCCAGCAGCCCCTGGACAGGGCGGACCACCGGGGCCAACGTCCTGACTTTC
NA	NA	TRBV28	TRBJ1-5	CASSPDTNSNQPQHF	TGTGCCAGCAGTCCGGACACGAATAGCAATCAGCCCCAGCATTTT
NA	NA	TRBV19	TRBJ1-3	CASSIAQGSFSGNTIYF	TGTGCCAGTAGTATAGCTCAGGGATCTTTCTCTGGAAACACCATATATTTT
NA	NA	TRBV18	TRBJ2-7	CASSPAFRAEQYF	TGTGCCAGCTCACCGGCTTTCAGGGCCGAGCAGTACTTC
NA	NA	TRBV2	TRBJ2-7	CASSGGRAYEQYF	TGTGCCAGCAGTGGGGGCAGAGCCTACGAGCAGTACTTC
NA	TRBD2	TRBV5-1	TRBJ2-2	CASSERGDITGELFF	TGCGCCAGCAGCGAGCGGGGGGATATCACCGGGGAGCTGTTTTTT
NA	TRBD1	TRBV7-3	TRBJ2-1	CASSPKLGQGAKNEQFF	TGTGCCAGCAGCCCTAAGTTGGGACAGGGGGCGAAAAATGAGCAGTTCTTC
NA	NA	TRBV7-2	TRBJ2-3	CASSLGATGPRDTQYF	TGTGCCAGCAGCTTGGGGGCGACAGGCCCAAGAGATACGCAGTATTTT
NA	NA	TRBV6-2/TRBV6-3	TRBJ2-1	CASSSTYTGGQFF	TGTGCCAGCAGCTCGACATATACCGGAGGGCAGTTCTTC
NA	TRBD1	TRBV19	TRBJ1-4	CATSDSGTGSVVREKLFF	TGTGCCACCTCGGACTCGGGGACAGGGTCTGTCGTTCGGGAAAAACTGTTTTTT
NA	TRBD1	TRBV7-9	TRBJ1-4	CASRLGQGEEKLFF	TGTGCCAGCAGATTAGGACAGGGTGAGGAAAAACTGTTTTTT
NA	TRBD1	TRBV2	TRBJ2-1	CASNGDRGHNEQFF	TGTGCCAGCAACGGGGACAGGGGTCACAATGAGCAGTTCTTC
NA	NA	TRBV2	TRBJ1-5	CASVWAQDQPQHF	TGTGCCAGCGTTTGGGCCCAGGATCAGCCCCAGCATTTT
NA	TRBD2	TRBV18	TRBJ2-3	CASSRRELAGSDTQYF	TGTGCCAGCTCACGCCGGGAACTAGCGGGTTCAGATACGCAGTATTTT
few	NA	TRBV3-1/TRBV3-2	TRBJ2-1	CASSHSNNEQFF	TGTGCCAGCAGTCACAGCAACAATGAGCAGTTCTTC
NA	NA	TRBV27	TRBJ2-1	CASSLRWRGEDEQFF	TGTGCCAGCAGTTTACGTTGGAGGGGTGAGGATGAGCAGTTCTTC
few	TRBD1	TRBV5-1	TRBJ2-7	CASSLGVGTGSYEQYF	TGCGCCAGCAGCTTGGGTGTGGGGACAGGGTCCTACGAGCAGTACTTC